A single sample gave rise to the 27 T cell receptor beta chains below, sequenced in a study of T cells after yellow fever vaccination (dated by TCRdb to the late 2010s). The library was made by 5' RACE. The sequencer listed for this sample is Illumina NovaSeq 6000. TCRdb cleaned the public reads at Q25 with fastp, built clones with MiXCR and kept in-frame beta chains. Under each unique CDR3 protein, matching rows form one entry showing the most common genes and DNA. The sample has a few hundred thousand distinct CDR3 sequences on record, about 4% of them singletons. Roughly 24% of the sample rests with the top ten. Sample treatment or condition, as interpreted from the label and publication: live attenuated yellow fever vaccine strain. Specimen: PBMCs, collected 5 days after the yellow fever booster vaccination. The source is a man between 18 and 35 years old who received the YFV17D yellow fever vaccine.

In its sample, this clonotype was seen many times. This sequence joins TRBV5-1 and TRBJ2-3; D possibly corresponds to TRBD2 (8 bases). Deletions cut 4 bases from V and 9 bases from J, with 18 bases between. The CDR3 runs 14 residues. The V gene's germline CDR1 is SGHRS and CDR2 YFSETQ. The CDR3 protein is CASSGDSREGTQYF. The CDR3 region has the DNA TGCGCCAGCAGCGGGGACAGCCGGGAGGGGACGCAGTATTTT.

CDR3 residues: CASSARELNEKLFF. In DNA, the CDR3 is TGTGCCAGCAGCGCCCGGGAATTAAATGAAAAACTGTTTTTT. The V call is TRBV7-9, the J call TRBJ1-4, with D uncertain. V gave up 5 bases and J gave up 5 bases, with 12 bases separating them. The CDR3 runs 14 residues. Germline V lookup: CDR1 SEHNR, CDR2 FQNEAQ (reference sequence).

This clonotype was detected a few times. The gene calls are TRBV27 and TRBJ2-7; D ambiguous. The germline V gene encodes CDR1 MNHEY and CDR2 SMNVEV (reference sequence). This CDR3 region has 13 residues. V gave up 4 bases and J gave up 3 bases, with 10 bases separating them. DNA of the CDR3: TGTGCCAGCAGTTCGCTCTACGGCTACGAGCAGTACTTC. Translation: CASSSLYGYEQYF.

The CDR3 here is CASSPDRTRQPQHF. CDR3 DNA sequence: TGTGCCAGCAGCCCTGACAGGACACGGCAGCCCCAGCATTTT. J is TRBJ1-5 and V is TRBV27, with a possible D match to TRBD1 (6 bases). CDR1 and CDR2 (germline): MNHEY, SMNVEV (reference sequence). This CDR3 contains 14 residues. V was trimmed by 6 bases and J by 7 bases, leaving 16 bases between them.

The V gene is TRBV7-9, the J gene TRBJ2-7; a possible D gene is TRBD1 (5 bases). The CDR3 sequence is 17 residues long. V was pared by 8 bases and J by 3 bases, with 26 bases between. Germline V lookup: CDR1 SEHNR, CDR2 FQNEAQ (reference sequence). For the CDR3, the DNA is TGTGCCAGCTTTCGGGTCCACGGGCAGGGTGCTATCTACGAGCAGTACTTC. Translating gives CASFRVHGQGAIYEQYF. The entire variable domain, with the rest obtained from reference TRBV7-9 and TRBJ2-7, is as follows: DTGVSQNPRHKITKRGQNVTFRCDPISEHNRLYWYRQTLGQGPEFLTYFQNEAQLEKSRLLSDRFSAERPKGSFSTLEIQRTEQGDSAMYLCASFRVHGQGAIYEQYFGPGTRLTVT.

This chain joins TRBV20-1 and TRBJ2-2; D is perhaps TRBD2 (6 bases). This CDR3 comprises 14 residues. The germline gives CDR1 DFQATT, CDR2 SNEGSKA (reference sequence). Trimming cost V 4 bases and J 6 bases, with 15 bases left between them. CDR3 bases: TGCAGTGCTATCCCCGGGACTGTAGCCGGGGAGCTGTTTTTT. This sequence encodes CSAIPGTVAGELFF.

This clonotype was found many times. The V and J genes are TRBV6-1 and TRBJ2-5; a weak D match, TRBD1 (5 bases). The ends were cut back, 3 bases at V and 4 bases at J, with 12 bases in the middle. The CDR3 is made up of 14 amino acids. Per the germline V gene, CDR1 is MNHNS and CDR2 is SASEGT. The CDR3 DNA reads TGTGCCAGCAGTGATGGGGTAAGGGGAGAGACCCAGTACTTC. It yields the protein CASSDGVRGETQYF.

This clonotype was seen at least ten times. The chain recombines TRBV20-1 with TRBJ2-1; perhaps TRBD1 as D (6 bases). V lost 2 bases and J lost 5, with 10 bases in between. Germline CDR1 DFQATT, CDR2 SNEGSKA (reference sequence). This CDR3 is 13 amino acids long. In DNA form, the CDR3 reads TGCAGTGCTAGAAATCCAGGGGACAATGAGCAGTTCTTC. Its translation: CSARNPGDNEQFF.

This clonotype was counted a few times. The chain joins TRBV20-1 to TRBJ1-1; 11 positions agree with TRBD1. Trimming removed 3 bases from V and 10 bases from J; junction bases left unmatched: 13. The CDR3 length is 15 residues. Per the germline V gene, CDR1 is DFQATT and CDR2 is SNEGSKA (reference sequence). This chain's CDR3 is CSASVPGTGGLRAFF. The CDR3 DNA reads TGCAGTGCTAGTGTTCCTGGGACAGGGGGTCTCAGAGCTTTCTTT.

This clonotype was picked up many times. The chain couples TRBV29-1 to TRBJ1-1, with D hard to call. The germline gives CDR1 SQVTM, CDR2 ANQGSEA. Trimming removed 3 bases from V and 3 bases from J, with 14 bases in between. The CDR3 loop spans 14 amino acids. Here the CDR3 reads CSVETGPLDTEAFF. Written as DNA, the CDR3 is TGCAGCGTTGAGACGGGTCCGCTTGACACTGAAGCTTTCTTT.

The table lists this clonotype with many counts. This chain links TRBV4-3 with TRBJ2-7, with D perhaps TRBD2 (5 bases). This CDR3 comprises 12 residues. Germline loops: CDR1 LGHNA, CDR2 YSLEER. V was clipped by 3 bases and J by 12 bases, with 15 bases between them. In DNA form, the CDR3 reads TGCGCCAGCAGCCAGCCCGGGGTTCGTCCGTACTTC. It encodes CASSQPGVRPYF.

As DNA, the CDR3 is TGTGCCAGCAGCCGACCGGGGGGATCCTACGAGCAGTACGTC. Its protein is CASSRPGGSYEQYV. The chain recombines TRBV6-2 or TRBV6-3 with TRBJ2-7; 7 positions match TRBD2. Germline trimming cut 6 bases from V and 1 base from J; bases unmatched to any gene: 6. This CDR3 has 14 amino acids. Germline lookup yields CDR1 MNHEY and CDR2 SVGEGT.

This clonotype was seen a handful of times. The V and J genes are TRBV10-3 and TRBJ2-7; a possible D gene is TRBD2 (5 bases). CDR1 and CDR2 from the germline V gene are ENHRY and SYGVKD. The CDR3 has 16 residues. Trimming left V 8 bases short and J 6 bases short, with 26 bases between. DNA of the CDR3: TGTGCCATCGGCCCCCCCGAGGGTTTTCATAGTTGCGAGCAGTACGTC. Its protein product is CAIGPPEGFHSCEQYV.

This clonotype came up many times. The chain employs TRBV6-6 and TRBJ1-2; TRBD1 agrees at 7 bases. This CDR3 has 12 amino acids. The germline V gene encodes CDR1 MNHNY and CDR2 SVGAGI (reference sequence). With 5 bases clipped from V and 7 bases from J, the junction kept 4 bases outside the gene matches. The CDR3 DNA reads TGTGCCAGCAGTCGACAGGGCTTTGGCTACACCTTC. The encoded protein is CASSRQGFGYTF.

This clonotype has only a few counts. The chain has TRBV5-1 and TRBJ1-1, with unresolved D. Germline V gene lookup returns CDR1 SGHRS and CDR2 YFSETQ. The CDR3 runs to 14 residues. Trimming shortened V by 2 bases and J by 4 bases, and 12 bases separated the two germline ends. The CDR3 nucleotides are TGCGCCAGCAGCTTAGGCAGGCGAGGCACTGAAGCTTTCTTT. Its translation: CASSLGRRGTEAFF.

The table lists this clonotype with a few counts. Here the CDR3 reads CASGSLAGGPQETQYF. CDR3 in DNA: TGCGCCAGCGGATCGTTGGCGGGGGGGCCTCAAGAGACCCAGTACTTC. The chain uses TRBV4-3 and TRBJ2-5; TRBD2 agrees at 9 bases. Germline assignment: CDR1 LGHNA and CDR2 YSLEER. CDR3 length: 16 residues. Trimming took 8 bases from V and 2 from J; bases not matched to a gene: 12.

In this sample, this clonotype turned up many times. The rearrangement links TRBV18 to TRBJ2-7, with a weak D call TRBD1 (5 bases). V gave up 5 bases and J gave up 1 base, with 6 bases separating them. The CDR3 length is 12 residues. Germline CDR1 KGHSH, CDR2 LQKENI. The CDR3 loop reads CASSRQSYEQYF. The CDR3 DNA reads TGTGCCAGCTCAAGACAGTCCTACGAGCAGTACTTC.

This clonotype has at least ten counts. The rearrangement joins TRBV11-2 to TRBJ1-5; 10 bases align to TRBD1. Losses at the gene ends were 4 bases for V and 5 bases for J; bases not matched to a gene: 5. Germline CDR1 reads SGHAT; CDR2 reads FQNNGV. The CDR3 is 15 residues long. Here the CDR3 DNA reads TGTGCCAGCAGCTCCGGACAGGGGGATGATCAGCCCCAGCATTTT. Protein product: CASSSGQGDDQPQHF. Drawing the rest from reference TRBV11-2 and TRBJ1-5, the complete variable domain is EAGVAQSPRYKIIEKRQSVAFWCNPISGHATLYWYQQILGQGPKLLIQFQNNGVVDDSQLPKDRFSAERLKGVDSTLKIQPAKLEDSAVYLCASSSGQGDDQPQHFGDGTRLSIL.

This clonotype was seen a few times. The chain couples TRBV4-3 to TRBJ2-1; D not certain. The CDR3 has 14 amino acids. In germline, CDR1 is LGHNA, CDR2 YSLEER. V lost 0 bases and J lost 1, with 4 bases in between. In nucleotides, the CDR3 is TGCGCCAGCAGCCAAGACGTATCCTACAATGAGCAGTTCTTC. It codes for CASSQDVSYNEQFF.

This clonotype was detected a few times. The chain couples TRBV18 to TRBJ1-5; D unresolved. V was trimmed by 3 bases and J by 3 bases, leaving 15 bases between them. The CDR3 contains 16 residues. Germline-derived CDR1 and CDR2 are KGHSH and LQKENI. This CDR3 is CASSPAGVRVNQPQHF. The CDR3 nucleotides are TGTGCCAGCTCACCGGCCGGGGTTAGAGTCAATCAGCCCCAGCATTTT.

The chain employs TRBV28 and TRBJ1-1; the D gene is possibly TRBD1 (5 bases). Looked up from germline, CDR1 is MDHEN and CDR2 is SYDVKM. V lost 6 bases and J lost 5, with 7 bases in between. The CDR3 runs 11 residues. CDR3 coding DNA: TGTGCCAGCAGCAGGGTGACTGAAGCTTTCTTT. Encoded protein: CASSRVTEAFF. Looking up the rest from reference TRBV28 and TRBJ1-1 gives the full variable domain: DVKVTQSSRYLVKRTGEKVFLECVQDMDHENMFWYRQDPGLGLRLIYFSYDVKMKEKGDIPEGYSVSREKKERFSLILESASTNQTSMYLCASSRVTEAFFGQGTRLTVV.

There are many counts of this clonotype. The chain carries TRBV20-1 and TRBJ1-1; D not resolved. The V end lost 1 base, the J end lost 0 bases, and 6 bases lay between the germline ends. The CDR3 is 13 amino acids. Germline assignment: CDR1 DFQATT and CDR2 SNEGSKA (reference sequence). The CDR3 region has the DNA TGCAGTGCTAGAGGGGGATTGAACACTGAAGCTTTCTTT. Protein sequence: CSARGGLNTEAFF.

Turning to this clonotype: This may be a read error, as it is one base from a much larger clone. The V call is TRBV7-9, the J call TRBJ2-1, with 16 bases fitting TRBD2. The trim removed 6 bases at V and 7 bases at J, leaving 0 bases unmatched. This CDR3 is 14 amino acids long. Germline lookup yields CDR1 SEHNR and CDR2 FQNEAQ (reference sequence). Written as DNA, the CDR3 is TGTGCCAGCAGGGGACTAGCGGGGGGGAATGAGCAGTTCTTC. Translation: CASRGLAGGNEQFF.

This clonotype was detected a few times. The chain is built from TRBV6-5 and TRBJ1-1, with TRBD1 identical over 7 bases. This CDR3 spans 15 amino acids. The germline gives CDR1 MNHEY, CDR2 SVGAGI. The ends lost 0 bases at V and 3 bases at J; junction bases unmatched: 4. The CDR3 protein is CASSYSGGSDTEAFF. CDR3 coding DNA: TGTGCCAGCAGTTACTCAGGGGGCTCGGACACTGAAGCTTTCTTT.

This clonotype was counted many times. V gene TRBV18 combines with J gene TRBJ2-3; no reliable D call. Germline V CDR1 and CDR2: KGHSH, LQKENI. The CDR3 runs to 14 residues. The ends were cut back, 6 bases at V and 4 bases at J, with 14 bases in the middle. Here the CDR3 reads CASSDIVVPDTQYF. Here the CDR3 DNA reads TGTGCCAGCTCGGATATAGTGGTACCAGATACGCAGTATTTT.

There are a few counts of this clonotype. The J gene is TRBJ1-2, the V gene TRBV24-1; D gene ambiguous. Germline CDR1 is KGHDR and CDR2 is SFDVKD. V was pared by 7 bases and J by 4 bases, with 18 bases between. The CDR3 extends over 15 amino acids. For the CDR3, the DNA is TGTGCCACCAGGGACGACACATCTAAGGGCTATGGCTACACCTTC. The encoded protein is CATRDDTSKGYGYTF.

This clonotype was seen many times. V gene TRBV5-1 combines with J gene TRBJ2-5; D might be TRBD1 (6 bases). This CDR3 spans 15 amino acids. Germline V gene lookup returns CDR1 SGHRS and CDR2 YFSETQ. V was clipped by 1 base and J by 4 bases, with 14 bases between them. This CDR3 reads CASSLYLDSPETQYF. The CDR3 DNA reads as TGCGCCAGCAGCTTGTACCTGGACAGCCCAGAGACCCAGTACTTC.